A selection of T cell receptor beta chains follows, all from one sample in a study of blood T cell dynamics during melanoma immunotherapy. Using immunoSEQ multiplex PCR, the repertoire was profiled, and TCRdb retains in-frame clones only, with some absent. The data show 15,000 to 20,000 clones, with around 93% seen just once and under 0.25% held by the top ten. Source: effector memory CD8+ T cells from blood, taken from a patient treated with checkpoint blockade. All receptors come from a human donor with melanoma. The CDR3 runs from the conserved cysteine through the conserved F or W. Each record gives: clone size, D gene, J gene, V gene, CDR3 protein, CDR3 DNA. The D gene is left open where the match is weak. Clone size, where shown, is once, few, many, or a class for clones that have expanded.

clone_size: .; d_call: .; j_call: TRBJ1-2; v_call: TRBV9; cdr3_aa: CASRGETANYGYTF; cdr3_nt: TGTGCCAGCAGGGGGGAAACAGCTAACTATGGCTACACCTTC
clone_size: .; d_call: TRBD1; j_call: TRBJ2-7; v_call: TRBV6-6; cdr3_aa: CASSQGQGPYEQYF; cdr3_nt: TGTGCCAGTAGTCAGGGACAGGGTCCATACGAGCAGTACTTC
clone_size: .; d_call: TRBD1; j_call: TRBJ2-5; v_call: TRBV5-3; cdr3_aa: CARSTDRDRGQETQYF; cdr3_nt: TGTGCCAGAAGCACGGACCGGGACAGGGGGCAAGAGACCCAGTACTTC
clone_size: .; d_call: TRBD2; j_call: TRBJ2-7; v_call: TRBV5-5; cdr3_aa: CASNLEGLAGAIPNEQYF; cdr3_nt: TGTGCCAGCAACTTAGAGGGGCTAGCGGGAGCCATACCCAACGAGCAGTACTTC
clone_size: .; d_call: .; j_call: TRBJ1-2; v_call: TRBV6-5; cdr3_aa: CASSYSEGPANYGYTF; cdr3_nt: TGTGCCAGCAGTTACTCGGAGGGGCCCGCTAACTATGGCTACACCTTC
clone_size: .; d_call: .; j_call: TRBJ2-1; v_call: TRBV19; cdr3_aa: CASSIVDGNEQFF; cdr3_nt: TGTGCCAGTAGTATCGTGGACGGGAATGAGCAGTTCTTC
clone_size: .; d_call: TRBD2; j_call: TRBJ2-7; v_call: TRBV5-1; cdr3_aa: CASSLGGGDEQYF; cdr3_nt: TGCGCCAGCAGCTTGGGGGGGGGTGACGAGCAGTACTTC
clone_size: once; d_call: TRBD1; j_call: TRBJ2-1; v_call: TRBV4-1; cdr3_aa: CASSQAGQSYNEQFF; cdr3_nt: TGCGCCAGCAGCCAAGCGGGACAGTCCTACAATGAGCAGTTCTTC
clone_size: .; d_call: .; j_call: TRBJ2-2; v_call: TRBV7-9; cdr3_aa: CASAGTYDTGELFF; cdr3_nt: TGTGCCAGCGCCGGGACTTATGACACCGGGGAGCTGTTTTTT
clone_size: .; d_call: TRBD1; j_call: TRBJ2-5; v_call: TRBV25-1; cdr3_aa: CASSEFVGGSKETQYF; cdr3_nt: TGTGCCAGCAGTGAATTTGTAGGGGGCTCGAAAGAGACCCAGTACTTC
clone_size: .; d_call: .; j_call: TRBJ2-1; v_call: TRBV15; cdr3_aa: CATSRGTQRYNEQFF; cdr3_nt: TGTGCCACCAGCAGAGGAACTCAAAGATACAATGAGCAGTTCTTC
clone_size: .; d_call: .; j_call: TRBJ2-5; v_call: TRBV7-8; cdr3_aa: CASSRRANGQETQYF; cdr3_nt: TGTGCCAGCAGCCGCCGGGCCAACGGGCAAGAGACCCAGTACTTC
clone_size: .; d_call: TRBD1; j_call: TRBJ2-7; v_call: TRBV5-6; cdr3_aa: CASSPGTGVAEQYF; cdr3_nt: TGTGCCAGCAGCCCAGGGACAGGGGTGGCCGAGCAGTACTTC
clone_size: .; d_call: .; j_call: TRBJ2-7; v_call: TRBV13; cdr3_aa: CASSPGSAYEQYF; cdr3_nt: TGTGCCAGCAGCCCCGGTTCGGCCTACGAGCAGTACTTC
clone_size: .; d_call: .; j_call: TRBJ2-2; v_call: TRBV7-7; cdr3_aa: CASSLGGGRGELFF; cdr3_nt: TGTGCTAGCAGCTTAGGTGGAGGACGAGGGGAGCTGTTTTTT
clone_size: .; d_call: .; j_call: TRBJ2-7; v_call: TRBV7-2; cdr3_aa: CASSLFEESYEQYF; cdr3_nt: TGTGCCAGCAGCTTATTTGAGGAATCCTACGAGCAGTACTTC
clone_size: .; d_call: .; j_call: TRBJ1-2; v_call: TRBV29-1; cdr3_aa: CSVVPISHYGYTF; cdr3_nt: TGCAGCGTTGTACCCATCTCCCACTATGGCTACACCTTC
clone_size: few; d_call: .; j_call: TRBJ1-2; v_call: TRBV9; cdr3_aa: CATKRASGGYTF; cdr3_nt: TGTGCCACCAAGCGGGCCTCTGGGGGCTACACCTTC
clone_size: .; d_call: .; j_call: TRBJ2-1; v_call: TRBV19; cdr3_aa: CASSIPPGANEQFF; cdr3_nt: TGTGCCAGTAGTATCCCCCCCGGGGCCAATGAGCAGTTCTTC
clone_size: .; d_call: .; j_call: TRBJ1-3; v_call: TRBV7-2; cdr3_aa: CASSPQLRSGNTIYF; cdr3_nt: TGTGCCAGCAGCCCGCAGCTCCGATCTGGAAACACCATATATTTT
clone_size: .; d_call: .; j_call: TRBJ2-3; v_call: TRBV25-1; cdr3_aa: CASSEYRQTDTQYF; cdr3_nt: TGTGCCAGCAGTGAATATCGGCAGACAGATACGCAGTATTTT
clone_size: .; d_call: .; j_call: TRBJ2-7; v_call: TRBV27; cdr3_aa: CASSLSGYEQYF; cdr3_nt: TGTGCCAGCAGTCTCAGCGGATACGAGCAGTACTTC
clone_size: .; d_call: TRBD1; j_call: TRBJ1-2; v_call: TRBV28; cdr3_aa: CASSFPRQGDGYTF; cdr3_nt: TGTGCCAGCAGTTTTCCCCGACAGGGCGATGGCTACACCTTC
clone_size: .; d_call: .; j_call: TRBJ1-3; v_call: TRBV2; cdr3_aa: CASSEGWGNTIYF; cdr3_nt: TGTGCCAGCAGTGAAGGGTGGGGAAACACCATATATTTT
clone_size: .; d_call: TRBD1; j_call: TRBJ1-2; v_call: TRBV28; cdr3_aa: CASSDRGLYGYTF; cdr3_nt: TGTGCCAGCAGCGACAGGGGGCTCTATGGCTACACCTTC
clone_size: .; d_call: .; j_call: TRBJ2-5; v_call: TRBV9; cdr3_aa: CASSVGAQETQYF; cdr3_nt: TGTGCCAGCAGCGTAGGCGCCCAAGAGACCCAGTACTTC
clone_size: .; d_call: TRBD2; j_call: TRBJ2-1; v_call: TRBV10-1; cdr3_aa: CASSESMLAGEEQFF; cdr3_nt: TGCGCCAGCAGTGAGTCGATGCTAGCGGGGGAGGAGCAGTTCTTC
clone_size: .; d_call: .; j_call: TRBJ2-7; v_call: TRBV11-2; cdr3_aa: CASSLGANYEQYF; cdr3_nt: TGTGCCAGCAGCTTAGGGGCTAATTACGAGCAGTACTTC
clone_size: .; d_call: TRBD2; j_call: TRBJ2-7; v_call: TRBV7-8; cdr3_aa: CASSLGARTSGIYEQYF; cdr3_nt: TGTGCCAGCAGCTTAGGTGCGAGGACTAGCGGGATATACGAGCAGTACTTC
clone_size: once; d_call: TRBD2; j_call: TRBJ2-3; v_call: TRBV2; cdr3_aa: CASSDGTSWGDTQYF; cdr3_nt: TGTGCCAGCAGTGATGGGACTAGCTGGGGAGATACGCAGTATTTT
clone_size: .; d_call: .; j_call: TRBJ2-1; v_call: TRBV6-4; cdr3_aa: CASSDGYRDPFYNEQFF; cdr3_nt: TGTGCCAGCAGTGACGGATACCGGGACCCCTTCTACAATGAGCAGTTCTTC
clone_size: .; d_call: TRBD1; j_call: TRBJ1-1; v_call: TRBV19; cdr3_aa: CASSRPGQMNTEAFF; cdr3_nt: TGTGCCAGTAGTAGACCGGGACAGATGAACACTGAAGCTTTCTTT
clone_size: .; d_call: TRBD1; j_call: TRBJ2-7; v_call: TRBV27; cdr3_aa: CASRGGDRVSYEQYF; cdr3_nt: TGTGCCAGCAGGGGCGGGGACAGGGTGTCCTACGAGCAGTACTTC
clone_size: .; d_call: TRBD2; j_call: TRBJ2-3; v_call: TRBV5-1; cdr3_aa: CASRSGNTDTQYF; cdr3_nt: TGCGCCAGCAGGAGCGGGAACACAGATACGCAGTATTTT
clone_size: once; d_call: .; j_call: TRBJ1-4; v_call: TRBV5-1; cdr3_aa: CASSETLATNEKLFF; cdr3_nt: TGCGCCTCATCGGAAACTCTCGCAACTAATGAAAAACTGTTTTTT
clone_size: .; d_call: TRBD1; j_call: TRBJ2-2; v_call: TRBV18; cdr3_aa: CASPSPGQGRDDGELFF; cdr3_nt: TGTGCCAGCCCTTCTCCGGGACAGGGACGTGATGATGGGGAGCTGTTTTTT
clone_size: .; d_call: .; j_call: TRBJ2-6; v_call: TRBV27; cdr3_aa: CASGSSGANVLTF; cdr3_nt: TGTGCCAGCGGGTCCTCTGGGGCCAACGTCCTGACTTTC
clone_size: .; d_call: .; j_call: TRBJ2-5; v_call: TRBV13; cdr3_aa: CASSFGRGRGPKETQYF; cdr3_nt: TGTGCCAGCAGCTTTGGAAGGGGGAGGGGACCTAAAGAGACCCAGTACTTC
clone_size: .; d_call: TRBD2; j_call: TRBJ2-7; v_call: TRBV7-9; cdr3_aa: CASSEAGGLEQYF; cdr3_nt: TGTGCCAGCAGCGAAGCGGGAGGGCTCGAGCAGTACTTC
clone_size: .; d_call: TRBD2; j_call: TRBJ2-1; v_call: TRBV7-8; cdr3_aa: CASRFSRASGGPYNEQFF; cdr3_nt: TGTGCCAGCAGGTTCAGTCGGGCTAGCGGGGGGCCCTATAATGAGCAGTTCTTC
clone_size: .; d_call: TRBD2; j_call: TRBJ2-1; v_call: TRBV28; cdr3_aa: CASWGTREAVYEQFF; cdr3_nt: TGTGCCAGTTGGGGGACCCGGGAGGCAGTCTATGAGCAGTTCTTC
clone_size: .; d_call: TRBD1; j_call: TRBJ1-1; v_call: TRBV19; cdr3_aa: CASSMQGATEAFF; cdr3_nt: TGTGCCAGTAGTATGCAGGGGGCGACTGAAGCTTTCTTT
clone_size: .; d_call: TRBD1; j_call: TRBJ2-2; v_call: TRBV28; cdr3_aa: CASSSPRTGDTGELFF; cdr3_nt: TGTGCCAGCAGTTCCCCCCGGACAGGAGACACCGGGGAGCTGTTTTTT
clone_size: .; d_call: .; j_call: TRBJ2-1; v_call: TRBV2; cdr3_aa: CATPTRSYNEQFF; cdr3_nt: TGTGCCACCCCCACCCGCTCCTACAATGAGCAGTTCTTC
clone_size: .; d_call: TRBD1; j_call: TRBJ2-7; v_call: TRBV23-1; cdr3_aa: CASSQPRLGQGGGEQYF; cdr3_nt: TGCGCCAGCAGTCAACCTCGCTTGGGACAGGGCGGGGGAGAGCAGTACTTC